Shown below are 2 T cell receptor beta chains from a single sample sequenced in a study of blood T cell repertoires in COVID-19. Libraries were prepared by immunoSEQ multiplex PCR; TCRdb keeps only in-frame clonotypes and omits some of them. The sample lists some 200,000 clones, 81% occurring once. The sample taken for sequencing was peripheral blood. These receptors came from a woman in her 40s with COVID-19, enrolled during active disease.

This clone was counted only a few times. The chain couples TRBV6-5 to TRBJ1-1, with no clear D. Looked up from germline, CDR1 is MNHEY and CDR2 is SVGAGI. This CDR3 is built from 12 residues. V shed 4 bases and J shed 3 bases, with 6 bases lying between them. The CDR3 is CASSSGDTEAFF. CDR3 DNA sequence: TGTGCCAGCAGTTCCGGGGACACTGAAGCTTTCTTT.

This clone was recorded a few times. The chain recombines TRBV11-2 with TRBJ1-6, with a possible D match to TRBD1 (6 bases). CDR1 is SGHAT, CDR2 FQNNGV, per germline. Trimming left V 2 bases short and J 7 bases short, with 15 bases between. The CDR3 totals 16 residues. The DNA for the CDR3 is TGTGCCAGCAGCTTATTCCCAGACAGGCGGAATTCACCCCTCCACTTT. Residues: CASSLFPDRRNSPLHF.